One sample yielded the 7 T cell receptor beta chains listed below, sequenced in a study of blood T cell repertoires in COVID-19. The table came from immunoSEQ multiplex PCR; TCRdb's copy has only in-frame clones and leaves some out. The sample includes fewer than 650,000 clones, 85% to 90% seen only once; the top ten take roughly 7.3%. The sample comprised peripheral blood. The receptors here all came from a woman between 45 and 65 years old with COVID-19, enrolled during active disease.

The J gene is TRBJ2-7, the V gene TRBV14; D uncertain. CDR3 length: 14 residues. Per germline, CDR1 SGHDN and CDR2 FVKESK. Trimming took 1 base from V and 2 from J, leaving 9 bases between them. This CDR3 reads CASSQGPEPYEQYF. DNA for the CDR3: TGTGCCAGCAGCCAAGGCCCAGAACCCTACGAGCAGTACTTC.

The chain is built from TRBV5-1 and TRBJ2-3, with D tentatively TRBD2 (7 bases). This CDR3 is built from 18 residues. With 3 bases removed from V and 9 bases from J, the gap between germline ends came to 29 bases. Germline-derived CDR1 and CDR2 are SGHRS and YFSETQ. The CDR3 bases are TGCGCCAGCAGCTCCTACAGGACATTGGGGGGGCCGAGGGGAACGCAGTATTTT. Translating gives CASSSYRTLGGPRGTQYF.

V gene TRBV9 combines with J gene TRBJ2-3; 7 nucleotides match TRBD2. Looked up from germline, CDR1 is SGDLS and CDR2 is YYNGEE. The ends lost 0 bases at V and 1 base at J; junction bases unmatched: 2. The CDR3 runs to 15 residues. The CDR3 DNA sequence: TGTGCCAGCAGCGTAGATACTAGCGGCACAGATACGCAGTATTTT. Its translation is CASSVDTSGTDTQYF.

Comment on this clone: This same CDR3 is encoded by further DNA sequences in the sample. V is TRBV12-3 or TRBV12-4 and J is TRBJ1-1, with 7 bases lining up with TRBD1. V trimming: 6 bases; J trimming: 3 bases; junction bases outside the gene matches: 4. This CDR3 is 13 amino acids long. The chain's CDR3 is CASRRQGDTEAFF. The CDR3, as DNA: TGTGCCAGCAGGAGACAGGGAGACACTGAAGCTTTCTTT.

This clone has a single count. This chain connects TRBV10-3 to TRBJ2-1; D is uncertain. This CDR3 comprises 13 residues. Germline CDR1 and CDR2: ENHRY and SYGVKD. The germline V and J ends were trimmed by 7 bases and 6 bases, with 13 bases remaining between them. DNA for the CDR3: TGTGCCATCAAGGATCAGGATATCAATGAGCAGTTCTTC. Translated, it gives CAIKDQDINEQFF.

V gene TRBV30 combines with J gene TRBJ1-2, with 8 bases lining up with TRBD1. CDR1 and CDR2 (germline): GTSNPN, SVGIG (reference sequence). The CDR3 sequence is 14 residues long. The junction had 8 bases not matched to a gene; V was cut back by 4 bases and J by 4 bases. The CDR3: CAWNRDRLLYGYTF. For the CDR3, the DNA is TGTGCCTGGAATCGGGACAGGCTTCTCTATGGCTACACCTTC.

The V call is TRBV14, the J call TRBJ1-6; 9 nucleotides line up with TRBD1. This CDR3 comprises 19 residues. The V segment lost 3 bases and the J segment 0 bases; nucleotides outside the gene matches: 9. The germline V gene has CDR1 SGHDN and CDR2 FVKESK. CDR3 coding DNA: TGTGCCAGCAGCCAGAGACAGGGGGTCTACAGCTCCTATAATTCACCCCTCCACTTT. Translated: CASSQRQGVYSSYNSPLHF. Supplemented by reference TRBV14 and TRBJ1-6, the full variable domain reads EAGVTQFPSHSVIEKGQTVTLRCDPISGHDNLYWYRRVMGKEIKFLLHFVKESKQDESGMPNNRFLAERTGGTYSTLKVQPAELEDSGVYFCASSQRQGVYSSYNSPLHFGNGTRLTVT.